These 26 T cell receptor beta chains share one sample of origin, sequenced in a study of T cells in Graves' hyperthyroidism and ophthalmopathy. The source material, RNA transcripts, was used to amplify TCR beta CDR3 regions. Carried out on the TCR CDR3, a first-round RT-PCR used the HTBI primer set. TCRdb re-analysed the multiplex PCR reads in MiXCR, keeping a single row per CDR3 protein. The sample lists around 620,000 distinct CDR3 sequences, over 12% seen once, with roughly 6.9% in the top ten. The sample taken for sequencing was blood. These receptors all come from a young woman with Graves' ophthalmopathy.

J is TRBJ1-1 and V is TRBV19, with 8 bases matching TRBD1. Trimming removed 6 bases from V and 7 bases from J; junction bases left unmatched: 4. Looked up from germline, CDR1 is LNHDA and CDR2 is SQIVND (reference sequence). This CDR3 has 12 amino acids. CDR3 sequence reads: CASRQGGGEAFF. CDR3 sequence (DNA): TGTGCCAGTAGACAGGGGGGCGGTGAAGCTTTCTTT.

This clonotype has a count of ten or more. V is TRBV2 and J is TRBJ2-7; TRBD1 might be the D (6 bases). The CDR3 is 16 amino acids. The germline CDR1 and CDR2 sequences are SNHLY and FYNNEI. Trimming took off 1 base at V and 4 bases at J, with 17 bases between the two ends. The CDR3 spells CASSEEVSGRGYEQYF. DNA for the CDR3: TGTGCCAGCAGTGAAGAGGTGTCCGGCAGGGGTTACGAGCAGTACTTC.

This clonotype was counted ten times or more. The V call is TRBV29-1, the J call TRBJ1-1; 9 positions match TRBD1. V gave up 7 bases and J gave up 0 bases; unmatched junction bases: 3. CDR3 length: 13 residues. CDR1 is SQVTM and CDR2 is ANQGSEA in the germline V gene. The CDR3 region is CSARDRVNTEAFF. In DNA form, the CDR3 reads TGCAGCGCGAGGGACAGGGTGAACACTGAAGCTTTCTTT. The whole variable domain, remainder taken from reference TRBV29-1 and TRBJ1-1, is SAVISQKPSRDICQRGTSLTIQCQVDSQVTMMFWYRQQPGQSLTLIATANQGSEATYESGFVIDKFPISRPNLTFSTLTVSNMSPEDSSIYLCSARDRVNTEAFFGQGTRLTVV.

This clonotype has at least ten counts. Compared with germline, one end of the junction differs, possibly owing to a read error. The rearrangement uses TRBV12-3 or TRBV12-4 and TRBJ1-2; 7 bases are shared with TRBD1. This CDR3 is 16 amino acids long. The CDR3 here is CASSLAFTGDNYGYTF. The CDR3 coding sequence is TGTGCCAGTAGTTTAGCGTTCACAGGGGATAACTATGGCTACACCTTC.

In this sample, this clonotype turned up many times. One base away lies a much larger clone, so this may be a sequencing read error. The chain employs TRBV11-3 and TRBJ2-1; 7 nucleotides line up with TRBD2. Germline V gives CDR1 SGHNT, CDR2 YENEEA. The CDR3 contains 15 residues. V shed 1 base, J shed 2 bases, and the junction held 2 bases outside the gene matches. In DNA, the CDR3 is TGTGCCAGCAGCTTAGGCGGGAGCGCCTACAATGAGCAGTTCTTC. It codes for CASSLGGSAYNEQFF. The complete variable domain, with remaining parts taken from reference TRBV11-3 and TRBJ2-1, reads EAGVVQSPRYKIIEKKQPVAFWCNPISGHNTLYWYLQNLGQGPELLIRYENEEAVDDSQLPKDRFSAERLKGVDSTLKIQPAELGDSAVYLCASSLGGSAYNEQFFGPGTRLTVL.

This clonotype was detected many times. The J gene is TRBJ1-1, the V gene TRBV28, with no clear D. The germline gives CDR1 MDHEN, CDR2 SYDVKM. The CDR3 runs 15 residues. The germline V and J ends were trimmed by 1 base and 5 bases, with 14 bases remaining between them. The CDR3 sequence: CASSLFEGRLTEAFF. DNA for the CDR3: TGTGCCAGCAGTTTATTTGAAGGGAGGCTTACTGAAGCTTTCTTT.

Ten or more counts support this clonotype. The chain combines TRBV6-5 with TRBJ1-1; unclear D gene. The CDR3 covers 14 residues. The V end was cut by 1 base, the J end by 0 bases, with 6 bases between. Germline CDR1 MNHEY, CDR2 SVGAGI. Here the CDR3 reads CASSYLGMNTEAFF. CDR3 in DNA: TGTGCCAGCAGTTACTTAGGTATGAACACTGAAGCTTTCTTT.

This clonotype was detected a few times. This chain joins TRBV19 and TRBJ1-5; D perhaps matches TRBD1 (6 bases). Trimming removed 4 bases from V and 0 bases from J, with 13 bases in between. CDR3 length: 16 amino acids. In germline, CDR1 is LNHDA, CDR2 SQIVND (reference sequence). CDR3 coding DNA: TGTGCCAGTAGTAGAGAACAGGGAGATAGCAATCAGCCCCAGCATTTT. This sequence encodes CASSREQGDSNQPQHF.

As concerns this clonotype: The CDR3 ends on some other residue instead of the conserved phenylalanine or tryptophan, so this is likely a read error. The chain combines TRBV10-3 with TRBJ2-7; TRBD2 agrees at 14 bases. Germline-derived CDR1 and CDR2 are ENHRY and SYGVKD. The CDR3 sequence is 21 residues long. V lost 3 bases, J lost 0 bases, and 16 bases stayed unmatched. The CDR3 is CAISDARGTSGSLVHSYEQYL. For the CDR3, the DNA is TGTGCCATCAGTGACGCCCGGGGGACTAGCGGGAGCCTCGTTCACTCCTACGAGCAGTACTTA.

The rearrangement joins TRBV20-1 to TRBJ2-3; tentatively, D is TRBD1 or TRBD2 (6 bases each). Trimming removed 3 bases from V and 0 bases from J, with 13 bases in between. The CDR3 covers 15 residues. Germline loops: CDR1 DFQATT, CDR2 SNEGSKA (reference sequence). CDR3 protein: CSASSVGGSTDTQYF. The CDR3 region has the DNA TGCAGTGCTAGTTCTGTCGGGGGCAGCACAGATACGCAGTATTTT.

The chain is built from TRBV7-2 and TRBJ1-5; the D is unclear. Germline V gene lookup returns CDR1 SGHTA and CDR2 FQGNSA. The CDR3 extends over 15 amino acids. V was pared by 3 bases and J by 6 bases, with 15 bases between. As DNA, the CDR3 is TGTGCCAGCAGCTTTGAGAGTGGTTGGGCTCAGCCCCAGCATTTT. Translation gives CASSFESGWAQPQHF.

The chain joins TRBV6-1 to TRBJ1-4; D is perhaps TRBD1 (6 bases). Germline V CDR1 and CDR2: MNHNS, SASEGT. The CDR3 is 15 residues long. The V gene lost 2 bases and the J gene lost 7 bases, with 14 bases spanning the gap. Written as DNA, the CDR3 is TGTGCCAGCAGTGAACCGCACAGGGCGGTTGAAAAACTGTTTTTT. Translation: CASSEPHRAVEKLFF.

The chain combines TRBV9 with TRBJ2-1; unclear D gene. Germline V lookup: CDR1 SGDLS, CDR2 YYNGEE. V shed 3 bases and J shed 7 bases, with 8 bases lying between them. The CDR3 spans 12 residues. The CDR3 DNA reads TGTGCCAGCAGCGCGGACCTTAATGAGCAGTTCTTC. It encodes CASSADLNEQFF.

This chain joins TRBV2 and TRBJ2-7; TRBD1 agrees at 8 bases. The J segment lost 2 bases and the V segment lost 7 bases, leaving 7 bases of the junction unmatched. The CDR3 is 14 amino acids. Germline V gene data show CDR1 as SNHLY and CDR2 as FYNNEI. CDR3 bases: TGTGCCAGCACGGACAGGGACGGGACCTACGAGCAGTACTTC. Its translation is CASTDRDGTYEQYF. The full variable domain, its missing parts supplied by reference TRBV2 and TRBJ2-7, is EPEVTQTPSHQVTQMGQEVILRCVPISNHLYFYWYRQILGQKVEFLVSFYNNEISEKSEIFDDQFSVERPDGSNFTLKIRSTKLEDSAMYFCASTDRDGTYEQYFGPGTRLTVT.

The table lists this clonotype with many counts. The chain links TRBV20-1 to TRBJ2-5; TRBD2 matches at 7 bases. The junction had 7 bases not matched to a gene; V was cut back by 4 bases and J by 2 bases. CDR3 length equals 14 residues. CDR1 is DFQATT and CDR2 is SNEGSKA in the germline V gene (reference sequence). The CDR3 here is CSATPGLTQETQYF. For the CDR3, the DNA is TGCAGTGCTACACCGGGACTAACACAAGAGACCCAGTACTTC.

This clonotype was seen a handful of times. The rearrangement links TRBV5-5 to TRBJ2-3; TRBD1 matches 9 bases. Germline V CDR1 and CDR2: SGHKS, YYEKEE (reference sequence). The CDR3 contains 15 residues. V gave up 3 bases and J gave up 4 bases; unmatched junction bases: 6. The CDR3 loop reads CASSSLQGAADTQYF. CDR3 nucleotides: TGTGCCAGCAGCTCGCTACAGGGGGCTGCAGATACGCAGTATTTT.

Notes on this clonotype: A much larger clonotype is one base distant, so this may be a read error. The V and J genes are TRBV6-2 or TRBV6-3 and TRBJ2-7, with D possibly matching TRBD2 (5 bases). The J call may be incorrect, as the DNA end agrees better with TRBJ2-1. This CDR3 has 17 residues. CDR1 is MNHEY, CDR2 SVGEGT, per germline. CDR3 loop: CASSYQPAAKSSYEQFF. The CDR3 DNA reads TGTGCCAGCAGTTACCAACCAGCGGCCAAGTCCTCCTACGAGCAGTTCTTC.

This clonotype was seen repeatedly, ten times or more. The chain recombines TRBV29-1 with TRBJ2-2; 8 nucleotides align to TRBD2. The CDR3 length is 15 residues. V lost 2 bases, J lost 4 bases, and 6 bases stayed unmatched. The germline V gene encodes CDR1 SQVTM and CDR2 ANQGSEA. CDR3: CSVETGTRSTGELFF. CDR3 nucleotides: TGCAGCGTTGAAACCGGGACTAGGAGCACCGGGGAGCTGTTTTTT.

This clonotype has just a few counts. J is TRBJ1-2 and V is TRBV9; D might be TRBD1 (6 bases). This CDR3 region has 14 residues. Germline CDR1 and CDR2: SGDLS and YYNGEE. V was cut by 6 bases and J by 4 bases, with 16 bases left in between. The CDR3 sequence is CASTRGTDIYGYTF. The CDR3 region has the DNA TGTGCCAGCACGAGGGGGACGGACATCTATGGCTACACCTTC.

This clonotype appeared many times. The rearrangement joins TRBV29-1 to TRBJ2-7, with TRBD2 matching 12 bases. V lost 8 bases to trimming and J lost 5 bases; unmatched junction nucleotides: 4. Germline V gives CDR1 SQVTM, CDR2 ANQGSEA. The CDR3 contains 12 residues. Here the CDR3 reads CSSRTSGDEQYF. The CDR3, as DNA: TGCAGCTCAAGGACTAGCGGGGACGAGCAGTACTTC.

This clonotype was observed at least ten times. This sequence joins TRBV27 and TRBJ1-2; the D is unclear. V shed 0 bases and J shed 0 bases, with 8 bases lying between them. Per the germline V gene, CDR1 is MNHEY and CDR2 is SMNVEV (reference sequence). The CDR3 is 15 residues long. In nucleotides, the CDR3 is TGTGCCAGCAGTTTATCGTACGGGTCTAACTATGGCTACACCTTC. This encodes CASSLSYGSNYGYTF.

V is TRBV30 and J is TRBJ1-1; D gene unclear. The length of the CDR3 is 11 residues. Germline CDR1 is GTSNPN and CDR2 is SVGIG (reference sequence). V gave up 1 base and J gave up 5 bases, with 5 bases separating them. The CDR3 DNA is TGTGCCTGGAGTGGGGAGACTGAAGCTTTCTTT. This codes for CAWSGETEAFF.

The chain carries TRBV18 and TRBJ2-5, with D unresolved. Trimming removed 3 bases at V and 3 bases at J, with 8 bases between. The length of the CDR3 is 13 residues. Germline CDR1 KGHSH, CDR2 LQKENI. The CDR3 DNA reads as TGTGCCAGCTCACCGGGGTTCAAAGAGACCCAGTACTTC. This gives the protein CASSPGFKETQYF.

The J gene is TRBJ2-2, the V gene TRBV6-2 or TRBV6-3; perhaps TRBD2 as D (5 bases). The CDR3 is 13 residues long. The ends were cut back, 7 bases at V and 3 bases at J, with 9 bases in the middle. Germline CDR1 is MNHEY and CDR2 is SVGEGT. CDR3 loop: CASKAEDTGELFF. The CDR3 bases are TGTGCCAGCAAAGCGGAGGACACCGGGGAGCTGTTTTTT.

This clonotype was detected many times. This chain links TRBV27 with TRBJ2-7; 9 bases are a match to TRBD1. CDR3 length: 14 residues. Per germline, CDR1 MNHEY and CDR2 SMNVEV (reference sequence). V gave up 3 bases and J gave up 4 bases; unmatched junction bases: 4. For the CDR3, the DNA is TGTGCCAGCAGTTTGCCCGGACAGGGGTACGAGCAGTACTTC. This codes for CASSLPGQGYEQYF.

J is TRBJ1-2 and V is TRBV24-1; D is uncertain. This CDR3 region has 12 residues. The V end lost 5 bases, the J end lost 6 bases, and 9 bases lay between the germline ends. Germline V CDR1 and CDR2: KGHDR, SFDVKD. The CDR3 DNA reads TGTGCCACCAGTGGCCGGTTCCATGGCTACACCTTC. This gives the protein CATSGRFHGYTF.